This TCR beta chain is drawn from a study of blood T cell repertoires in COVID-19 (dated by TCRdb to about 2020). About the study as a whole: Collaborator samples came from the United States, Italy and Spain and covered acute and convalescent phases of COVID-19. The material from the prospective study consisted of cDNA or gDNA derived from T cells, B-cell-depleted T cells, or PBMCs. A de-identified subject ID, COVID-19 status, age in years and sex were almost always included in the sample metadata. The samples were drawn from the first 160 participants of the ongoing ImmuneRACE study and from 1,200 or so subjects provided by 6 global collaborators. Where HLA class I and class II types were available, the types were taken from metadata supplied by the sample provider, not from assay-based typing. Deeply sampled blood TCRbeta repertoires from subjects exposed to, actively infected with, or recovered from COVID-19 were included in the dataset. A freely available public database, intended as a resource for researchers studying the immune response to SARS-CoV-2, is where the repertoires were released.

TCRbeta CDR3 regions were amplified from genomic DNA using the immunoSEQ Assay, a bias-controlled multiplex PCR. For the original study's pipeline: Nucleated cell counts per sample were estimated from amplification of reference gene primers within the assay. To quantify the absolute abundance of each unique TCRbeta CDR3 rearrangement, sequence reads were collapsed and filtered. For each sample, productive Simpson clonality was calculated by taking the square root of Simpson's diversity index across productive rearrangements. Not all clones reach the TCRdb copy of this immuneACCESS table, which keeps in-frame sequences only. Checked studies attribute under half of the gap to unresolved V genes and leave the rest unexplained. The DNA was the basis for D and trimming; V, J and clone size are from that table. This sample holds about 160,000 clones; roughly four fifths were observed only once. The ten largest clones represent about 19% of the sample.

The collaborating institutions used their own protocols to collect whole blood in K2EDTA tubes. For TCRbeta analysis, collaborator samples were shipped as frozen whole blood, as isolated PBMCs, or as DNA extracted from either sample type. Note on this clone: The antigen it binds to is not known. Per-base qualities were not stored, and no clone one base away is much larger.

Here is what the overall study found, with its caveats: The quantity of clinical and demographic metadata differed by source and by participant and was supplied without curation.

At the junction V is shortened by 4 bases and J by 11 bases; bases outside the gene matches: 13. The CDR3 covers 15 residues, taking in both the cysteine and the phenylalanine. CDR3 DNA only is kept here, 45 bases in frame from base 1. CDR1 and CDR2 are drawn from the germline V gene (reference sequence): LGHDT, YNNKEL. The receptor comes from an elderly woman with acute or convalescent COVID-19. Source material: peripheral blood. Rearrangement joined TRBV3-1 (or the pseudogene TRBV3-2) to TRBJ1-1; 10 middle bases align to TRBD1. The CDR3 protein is CASSPFNRQGAWAFF. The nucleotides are TGTGCCAGCAGCCCCTTCAATAGACAGGGGGCGTGGGCTTTCTTT.